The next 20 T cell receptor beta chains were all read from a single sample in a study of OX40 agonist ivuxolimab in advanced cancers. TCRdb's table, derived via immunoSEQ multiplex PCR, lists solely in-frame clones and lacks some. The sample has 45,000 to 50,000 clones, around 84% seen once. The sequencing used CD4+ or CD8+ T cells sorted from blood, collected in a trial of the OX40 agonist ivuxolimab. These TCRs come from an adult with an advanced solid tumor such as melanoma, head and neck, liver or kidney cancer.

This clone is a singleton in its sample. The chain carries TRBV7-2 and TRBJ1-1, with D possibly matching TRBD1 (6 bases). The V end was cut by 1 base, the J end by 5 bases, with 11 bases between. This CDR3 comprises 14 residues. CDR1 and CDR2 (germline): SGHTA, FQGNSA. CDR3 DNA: TGTGCCAGCAGCTTAGTCAGGGGCTGGACTGAAGCTTTCTTT. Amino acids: CASSLVRGWTEAFF.

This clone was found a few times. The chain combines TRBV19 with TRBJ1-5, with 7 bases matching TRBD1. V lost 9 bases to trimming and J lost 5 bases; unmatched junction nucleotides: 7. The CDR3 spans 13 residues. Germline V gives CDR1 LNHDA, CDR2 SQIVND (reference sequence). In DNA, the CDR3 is TGTGCCAGCCGGGACAGCCTCGATCAGCCCCAGCATTTT. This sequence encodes CASRDSLDQPQHF.

The CDR3, as DNA: TGTGCCAGCAGCGTAGGACTAGCGGGAGTGGAATACTACAATGAGCAGTTCTTC. Its protein product is CASSVGLAGVEYYNEQFF. The chain is built from TRBV9 and TRBJ2-1; 12 positions agree with TRBD2. The CDR3 totals 18 residues. In germline, CDR1 is SGDLS, CDR2 YYNGEE. Unmatched junction bases numbered 7, after V lost 0 bases and J lost 3 bases. The full variable domain, with the rest looked up from reference TRBV9 and TRBJ2-1, is DSGVTQTPKHLITATGQRVTLRCSPRSGDLSVYWYQQSLDQGLQFLIQYYNGEERAKGNILERFSAQQFPDLHSELNLSSLELGDSALYFCASSVGLAGVEYYNEQFFGPGTRLTVL.

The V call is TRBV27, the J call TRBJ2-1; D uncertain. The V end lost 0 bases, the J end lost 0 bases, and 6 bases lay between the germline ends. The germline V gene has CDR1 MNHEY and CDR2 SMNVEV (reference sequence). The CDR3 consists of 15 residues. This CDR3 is CASSLSYSSYNEQFF. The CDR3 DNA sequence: TGTGCCAGCAGTTTATCATATAGCTCCTACAATGAGCAGTTCTTC.

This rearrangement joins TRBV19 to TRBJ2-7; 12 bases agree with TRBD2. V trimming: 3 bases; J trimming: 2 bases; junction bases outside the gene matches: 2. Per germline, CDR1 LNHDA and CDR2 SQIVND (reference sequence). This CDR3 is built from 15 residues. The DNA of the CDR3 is TGTGCCAGTAGTATCCTAGCGGGAGGGGCCTACGAGCAGTACTTC. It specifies CASSILAGGAYEQYF.

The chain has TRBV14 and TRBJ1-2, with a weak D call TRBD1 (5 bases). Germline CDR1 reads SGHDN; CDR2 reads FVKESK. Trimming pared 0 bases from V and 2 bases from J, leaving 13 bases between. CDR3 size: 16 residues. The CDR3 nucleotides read TGTGCCAGCAGCCAAGATACTGAGCAGGGCAACTATGGCTACACCTTC. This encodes CASSQDTEQGNYGYTF.

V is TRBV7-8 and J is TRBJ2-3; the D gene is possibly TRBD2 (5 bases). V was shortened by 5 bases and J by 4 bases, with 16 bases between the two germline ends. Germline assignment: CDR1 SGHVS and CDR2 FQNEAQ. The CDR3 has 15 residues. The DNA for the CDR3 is TGTGCCAGCAGCCCGGGTGGGTTAGCGTCAGATACGCAGTATTTT. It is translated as CASSPGGLASDTQYF.

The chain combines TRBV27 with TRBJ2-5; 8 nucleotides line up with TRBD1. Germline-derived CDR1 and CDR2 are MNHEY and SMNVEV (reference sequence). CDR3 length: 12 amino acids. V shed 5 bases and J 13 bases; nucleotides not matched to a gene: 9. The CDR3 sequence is CASSRQGWKWYF. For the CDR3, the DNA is TGTGCCAGCAGTCGACAGGGGTGGAAGTGGTACTTC.

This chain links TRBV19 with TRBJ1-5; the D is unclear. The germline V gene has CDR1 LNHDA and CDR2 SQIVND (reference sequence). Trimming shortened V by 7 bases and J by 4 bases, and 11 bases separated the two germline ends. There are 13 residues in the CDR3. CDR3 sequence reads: CASTPVGNQPQHF. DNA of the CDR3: TGTGCCAGTACCCCGGTTGGGAATCAGCCCCAGCATTTT.

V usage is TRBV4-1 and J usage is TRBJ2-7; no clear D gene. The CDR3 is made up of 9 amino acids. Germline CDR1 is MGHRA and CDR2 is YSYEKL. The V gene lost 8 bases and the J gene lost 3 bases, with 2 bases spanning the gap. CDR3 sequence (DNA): TGCGCCAGCGGCTACGAGCAGTACTTC. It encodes CASGYEQYF.

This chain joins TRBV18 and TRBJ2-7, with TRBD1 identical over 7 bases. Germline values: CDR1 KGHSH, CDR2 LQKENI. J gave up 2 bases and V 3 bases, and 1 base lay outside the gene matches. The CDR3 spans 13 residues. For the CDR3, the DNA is TGTGCCAGCTCACCGGGGACAGCCTACGAGCAGTACTTC. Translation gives CASSPGTAYEQYF.

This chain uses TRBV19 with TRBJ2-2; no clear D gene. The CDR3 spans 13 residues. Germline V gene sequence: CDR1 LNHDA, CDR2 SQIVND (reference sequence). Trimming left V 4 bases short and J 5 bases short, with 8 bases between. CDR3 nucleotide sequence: TGTGCCAGTAGTACTCAGATTACCGGGGAGCTGTTTTTT. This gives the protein CASSTQITGELFF. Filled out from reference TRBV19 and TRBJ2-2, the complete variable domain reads DGGITQSPKYLFRKEGQNVTLSCEQNLNHDAMYWYRQDPGQGLRLIYYSQIVNDFQKGDIAEGYSVSREKKESFPLTVTSAQKNPTAFYLCASSTQITGELFFGEGSRLTVL.

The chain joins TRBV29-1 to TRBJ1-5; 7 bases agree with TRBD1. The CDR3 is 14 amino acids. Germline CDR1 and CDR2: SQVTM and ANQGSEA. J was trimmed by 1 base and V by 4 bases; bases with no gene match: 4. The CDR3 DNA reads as TGCAGCGTTGGGGTACAGGGGAGCAATCAGCCCCAGCATTTT. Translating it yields CSVGVQGSNQPQHF.

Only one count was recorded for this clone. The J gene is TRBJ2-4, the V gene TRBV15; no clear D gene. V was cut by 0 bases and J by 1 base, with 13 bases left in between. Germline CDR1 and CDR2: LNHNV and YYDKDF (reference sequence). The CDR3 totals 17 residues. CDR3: CATSRDRRTTAKNIQYF. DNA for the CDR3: TGTGCCACCAGCAGAGATCGCAGAACTACGGCCAAAAACATTCAGTACTTC.

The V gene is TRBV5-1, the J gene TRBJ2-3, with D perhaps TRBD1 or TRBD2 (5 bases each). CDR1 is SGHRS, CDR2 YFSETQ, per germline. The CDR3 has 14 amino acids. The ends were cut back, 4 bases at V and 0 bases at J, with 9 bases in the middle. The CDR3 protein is CASSRDGSTDTQYF. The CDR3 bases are TGCGCCAGCAGCAGGGACGGCAGCACAGATACGCAGTATTTT.

The CDR3 protein is CAISDGGRDEQYF. CDR3 coding DNA: TGTGCCATCAGTGATGGTGGACGCGACGAGCAGTACTTC. The chain links TRBV10-3 to TRBJ2-7, with D unclear. Germline V gene sequence: CDR1 ENHRY, CDR2 SYGVKD. V dropped 3 bases and J dropped 5 bases, with 11 bases sitting between them. This CDR3 contains 13 residues.

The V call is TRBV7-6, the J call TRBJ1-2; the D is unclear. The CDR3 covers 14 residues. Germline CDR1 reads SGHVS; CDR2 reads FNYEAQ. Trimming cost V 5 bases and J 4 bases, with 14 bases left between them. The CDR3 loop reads CASSATIGSYGYTF. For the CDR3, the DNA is TGTGCCAGCAGCGCGACGATAGGCTCCTATGGCTACACCTTC.

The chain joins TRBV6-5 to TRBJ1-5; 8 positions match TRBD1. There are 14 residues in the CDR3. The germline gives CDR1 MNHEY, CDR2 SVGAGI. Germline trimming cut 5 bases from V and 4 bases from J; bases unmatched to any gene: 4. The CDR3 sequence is CASSRRTGNQPQHF. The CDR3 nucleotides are TGTGCCAGCAGTCGCCGGACAGGGAATCAGCCCCAGCATTTT.

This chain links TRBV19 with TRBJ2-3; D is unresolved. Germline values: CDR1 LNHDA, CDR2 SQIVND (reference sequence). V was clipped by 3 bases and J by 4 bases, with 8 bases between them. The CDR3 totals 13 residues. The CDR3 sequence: CASSISRADTQYF. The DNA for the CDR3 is TGTGCCAGTAGTATCTCCCGGGCAGATACGCAGTATTTT.

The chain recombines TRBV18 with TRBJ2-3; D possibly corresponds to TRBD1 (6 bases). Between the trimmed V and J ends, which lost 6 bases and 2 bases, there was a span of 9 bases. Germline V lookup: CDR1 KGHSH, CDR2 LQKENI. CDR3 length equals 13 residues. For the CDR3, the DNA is TGTGCCAGCTCCCGGACAGACACAGATACGCAGTATTTT. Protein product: CASSRTDTDTQYF.